The 16 T cell receptor beta chains in this list originate from one sample, sequenced in a study of T-cell reconstitution after alpha-beta-depleted transplantation in children. Unique molecular identifiers were used in preparing the TCRbeta library. TCRdb redid the calling of the PCR reads with MiXCR, one entry per CDR3 protein. This sample has hundreds of thousands of distinct CDR3 sequences; 10% to 15% occur once, and the top ten carry 2.2%. The sequences come from PBMCs, mostly from graft donor cells, collected 360 days after TCRalphabeta/CD19-depleted stem cell transplant. The receptors shown here come from a male patient under 18 who had a stem cell transplant for acute myeloid leukemia, so the T cells may come from the graft donor.

This rearrangement joins TRBV28 to TRBJ2-2; 10 bases agree with TRBD1. The length of the CDR3 is 16 residues. Trimming cost V 3 bases and J 1 base; bases outside gene matches: 2. Germline CDR1 MDHEN, CDR2 SYDVKM. For the CDR3, the DNA is TGTGCCAGCAGTTTGACAGGGGGCCGGAACACCGGGGAGCTGTTTTTT. This gives the protein CASSLTGGRNTGELFF.

Many counts were recorded for this clonotype. This chain connects TRBV28 to TRBJ2-3; D gene uncertain. Germline V gene sequence: CDR1 MDHEN, CDR2 SYDVKM. V shed 6 bases and J shed 0 bases, with 16 bases lying between them. The CDR3 consists of 16 residues. The CDR3, as DNA: TGTGCCAGCAGCCTGCCGCACCCTACAAGCACAGATACGCAGTATTTT. Encoded protein: CASSLPHPTSTDTQYF.

This clonotype was seen repeatedly, ten times or more. This sequence joins TRBV10-3 and TRBJ1-4, with D possibly TRBD1 on 5 matching bases. V lost 3 bases to trimming and J lost 8 bases, with 13 bases between them. CDR3 length: 14 amino acids. Germline lookup yields CDR1 ENHRY and CDR2 SYGVKD. The CDR3 region has the DNA TGTGCCATCAGTGAATTGGACAAACGAGAAAAACTGTTTTTT. Its protein product is CAISELDKREKLFF.

The chain combines TRBV28 with TRBJ2-7; D possibly matches TRBD1 or TRBD2 (5 bases each). The CDR3 contains 14 residues. CDR1 is MDHEN, CDR2 SYDVKM, per germline. Trimming shortened V by 4 bases and J by 3 bases, and 13 bases separated the two germline ends. CDR3 DNA: TGTGCCAGCAGTTCTCCCGGGGACGACTACGAGCAGTACTTC. This sequence encodes CASSSPGDDYEQYF.

Many counts were recorded for this clonotype. The CDR3 is CSAPLGLAKNIQYF. CDR3 bases: TGCAGTGCTCCCCTCGGCCTAGCCAAAAACATTCAGTACTTC. The chain joins TRBV20-1 to TRBJ2-4, with no clear D. Germline V gene data show CDR1 as DFQATT and CDR2 as SNEGSKA (reference sequence). The V and J ends lost 5 bases and 0 bases respectively, with 11 bases between them. CDR3 size: 14 residues.

This clonotype occurred a few times. The chain uses TRBV7-9 and TRBJ2-5, with D possibly matching TRBD2 (7 bases). This CDR3 has 17 amino acids. Trimming cost V 5 bases and J 1 base, with 20 bases left between them. Per the germline V gene, CDR1 is SEHNR and CDR2 is FQNEAQ (reference sequence). In nucleotides, the CDR3 is TGTGCCAGCAGCCGGGACCGCACAGGGACTACCCAAGAGACCCAGTACTTC. This sequence encodes CASSRDRTGTTQETQYF.

There are many counts of this clonotype. The chain is built from TRBV11-2 and TRBJ2-1; 9 bases are shared with TRBD1. The V gene end was trimmed by 5 bases and the J gene end by 5 bases; junction bases not matched to a gene: 7. The CDR3 runs to 15 residues. In germline, CDR1 is SGHAT, CDR2 FQNNGV. CDR3 in DNA: TGTGCCAGCAGCCAACGGACAGGGGTCCACAATGAGCAGTTCTTC. Translation gives CASSQRTGVHNEQFF.

In this sample, this clonotype turned up a few times. The chain carries TRBV28 and TRBJ2-7, with 8 bases lining up with TRBD2. Germline V lookup: CDR1 MDHEN, CDR2 SYDVKM. This CDR3 has 15 residues. Trimming at V came to 6 bases and at J to 0 bases, leaving 7 bases not matched to a gene. CDR3: CASSTSGLSSYEQYF. For the CDR3, the DNA is TGTGCCAGCAGCACTAGCGGCCTAAGCTCCTACGAGCAGTACTTC.

The rearrangement joins TRBV28 to TRBJ2-1; D ambiguous. Trimming shortened V by 5 bases and J by 0 bases, and 11 bases separated the two germline ends. CDR3 length equals 15 residues. From germline, CDR1 is MDHEN and CDR2 SYDVKM. In DNA, the CDR3 is TGTGCCAGCAGTCCGGCCAAGGCCTCCTACAATGAGCAGTTCTTC. Its translation: CASSPAKASYNEQFF. The variable domain in full, with the rest retrieved from reference TRBV28 and TRBJ2-1, is DVKVTQSSRYLVKRTGEKVFLECVQDMDHENMFWYRQDPGLGLRLIYFSYDVKMKEKGDIPEGYSVSREKKERFSLILESASTNQTSMYLCASSPAKASYNEQFFGPGTRLTVL.

In this sample, this clonotype turned up a few times. The chain combines TRBV7-2 with TRBJ2-5, with D maybe TRBD2 (6 bases). The V gene lost 0 bases and the J gene lost 0 bases, with 11 bases spanning the gap. The CDR3 contains 16 residues. The germline V gene encodes CDR1 SGHTA and CDR2 FQGNSA. The CDR3 reads CASSLAGLPYQETQYF. CDR3 nucleotides: TGTGCCAGCAGCTTAGCGGGACTCCCGTACCAAGAGACCCAGTACTTC.

This clonotype was seen a handful of times. The genes are TRBV29-1 and TRBJ1-2; D is unresolved. CDR1 and CDR2 (germline): SQVTM, ANQGSEA. Trimming stripped 2 bases from V and 7 bases from J, with 14 bases between. The CDR3 is 13 amino acids. The CDR3 nucleotides read TGCAGCGTTGAAATCGGGTTGAGACTTGGCTACACCTTC. Translation: CSVEIGLRLGYTF.

This clonotype occurred a few times. The chain carries TRBV11-2 and TRBJ1-2; D is undetermined. The CDR3 spans 14 residues. From germline, CDR1 is SGHAT and CDR2 FQNNGV. V shed 5 bases and J shed 1 base, with 11 bases lying between them. The DNA for the CDR3 is TGTGCCAGCAGCGTCCATAGAAGTAACTATGGCTACACCTTC. Amino acids: CASSVHRSNYGYTF.

This clonotype was detected only a few times. This rearrangement joins TRBV5-1 to TRBJ1-3, with D possibly being TRBD1 (5 bases). V gave up 5 bases and J gave up 4 bases, with 16 bases separating them. Germline CDR1 is SGHRS and CDR2 is YFSETQ. This CDR3 is built from 15 residues. Here the CDR3 DNA reads TGCGCCAGCAGTAACCCAGGGTTAGGAGGAAACACCATATATTTT. Translated, it gives CASSNPGLGGNTIYF.

This clonotype was seen many times. This chain links TRBV6-1 with TRBJ2-5, with a weak D call TRBD1 (5 bases). Trimming removed 2 bases at V and 2 bases at J, with 9 bases between. CDR1 is MNHNS and CDR2 is SASEGT in the germline V gene. The CDR3 contains 14 residues. The DNA for the CDR3 is TGTGCCAGCAGTGAACAGGGCATTCAAGAGACCCAGTACTTC. Translating gives CASSEQGIQETQYF.

In its sample, this clonotype was seen a few times. The chain is built from TRBV27 and TRBJ2-7; D is tentatively TRBD1 or TRBD2 (6 bases each). This CDR3 is 12 amino acids long. Trimming removed 6 bases from V and 5 bases from J, with 11 bases in between. Germline V gene lookup returns CDR1 MNHEY and CDR2 SMNVEV (reference sequence). The CDR3 bases are TGTGCCAGCAGAGGGGGGTGGAACGAGCAGTACTTC. The encoded protein is CASRGGWNEQYF.

There are a few counts of this clonotype. The genes are TRBV7-9 and TRBJ2-4; D call uncertain. The CDR3 contains 16 residues. Germline V gene sequence: CDR1 SEHNR, CDR2 FQNEAQ (reference sequence). V lost 0 bases to trimming and J lost 0 bases, with 9 bases between them. This CDR3 reads CASSLAPVLAKNIQYF. As DNA, the CDR3 is TGTGCCAGCAGCTTAGCGCCAGTACTAGCCAAAAACATTCAGTACTTC.